This T cell receptor beta chain was identified during a study of blood T cell repertoires in COVID-19 (dated by TCRdb to about 2020). Background on the whole study: The collaborator samples originated in the United States, Italy and Spain and spanned the acute and convalescent phases of COVID-19. The prospective study material was composed of cDNA or gDNA derived from T cells, B-cell-depleted T cells, or PBMCs. Deeply sampled blood TCRbeta repertoires from subjects exposed to, actively infected with, or recovered from COVID-19 were included in the dataset. A freely available public database, intended as a resource for researchers studying the immune response to SARS-CoV-2, is where the repertoires were released. The samples were drawn from the first 160 participants of the ongoing ImmuneRACE study and from 1,254 subjects provided by 6 global collaborators. Sample metadata almost always included a de-identified subject ID, COVID-19 status, age in years and sex. Where HLA class I and class II types were available, the types were taken from metadata supplied by the sample provider, not from assay-based typing. What the authors observed across the whole study: How much clinical and demographic metadata was included differed by source and by participant, and the metadata was provided uncurated.

The collaborating institutions used their own protocols to collect whole blood in K2EDTA tubes. Collaborator samples were shipped for TCRbeta analysis as frozen whole blood, isolated PBMCs, or DNA extracted from either sample type. In its sample, this clone was seen a few times. Its antigen specificity is not known. No much larger clonotype is one base removed from it; base qualities were not supplied. The CDR3 goes from the cysteine to the phenylalanine over 14 residues. The read is trimmed to its CDR3 DNA, 42 bases read in frame from base 1. From a lookup of the germline V gene, CDR1 and CDR2 are MNHEY and SVGEGT. V and J lose 3 bases and 7 bases, and a span of 13 bases separates them. TCRbeta CDR3 regions were amplified from genomic DNA by means of the immunoSEQ Assay, a bias-controlled multiplex PCR. On the authors' methods: Nucleated cell counts per sample were estimated from amplification of reference gene primers within the assay. To quantify the absolute abundance of each unique TCRbeta CDR3 rearrangement, sequence reads were collapsed and filtered. For each sample, productive Simpson clonality was calculated by taking the square root of Simpson's diversity index across productive rearrangements. TCRdb obtained this table from immuneACCESS and retained in-frame rearrangements with V and J assigned. These tables miss some clones; where compared with another copy, unresolved V genes account for less than half of the shortfall, and the remainder is unexplained. The V and J calls and clone size come from that table; D and trimming were worked out from the DNA. The sample yields tens of thousands of clones; around 88% were counted once. Around 5% of the sample comes from the top ten.

The chain links TRBV6-2 or TRBV6-3 with TRBJ1-5; no D segment can be confidently identified. The sequenced material came from peripheral blood. The TCR sequence derives from a man aged 50 to 59 with active COVID-19. The DNA reads TGTGCCAGCAGTTATCGAGACATAAGGCAGCCCCAGCATTTT. Protein translation: CASSYRDIRQPQHF.